This T cell receptor (beta chain) emerged from a study of T-cell memory formation after mild COVID-19. In regard to this clonotype: Its antigen is not identified.

A 5'RACE reaction primed in the constant segment made cDNA libraries of TCR alpha and TCR beta, and these carried sample barcodes and UMIs. From the 5' RACE reads, TCRdb called clonotypes with MiXCR, one entry per CDR3 protein. Of around 200,000 distinct CDR3 sequences listed, under 20% were seen once; the top ten hold 3% to 4%. From germline, CDR1 is LGHNA and CDR2 YSLEER. CDR3 size: 15 residues. Trimming cost V 4 bases and J 7 bases, with 18 bases left between them. The study, taken as a whole, reports: What remained unconfirmed was the SARS-CoV-2 specificity of second-wave clones peaking on day 37.

What was sequenced was PBMCs or a T cell subset sorted from them (not recorded which). The source is a man younger than 30 who had mild COVID-19 (a few samples of this study predate the infection). Cell type and time point are not known. The rearrangement uses TRBV4-3 and TRBJ2-3; D may be TRBD1 or TRBD2 (7 bases each). This CDR3 is CASSPSTQGGNTQYF. CDR3 nucleotides: TGCGCCAGCAGCCCCTCAACCCAGGGGGGGAATACGCAGTATTTT.